The present T cell receptor (beta chain) was sequenced within a study of cytomegalovirus exposure and HLA in healthy donors. Study-wide points: In a later analysis, V- and J-gene trimming of beta chains associated with a DCLRE1C missense variant, replicated independently. A later analysis, which compared TCR beta chains of equal frequency, found the HLA-associated ones more clonally expanded. A later analysis appeared to link common viral pathogens to several of the most significant clusters. According to the study, 150 to 200 TCR beta chains were cytomegalovirus-associated.

In regard to this clone: Its cognate antigen is unknown.

CDR3 length: 15 amino acids. Germline V lookup: CDR1 LGHNT, CDR2 FRNRAP. Trimming left V 6 bases short and J 4 bases short, with 18 bases between. In the PCR, 60 Vbeta and 13 Jbeta primers were used. This table comes from immunoSEQ multiplex PCR, and its TCRdb copy is limited to in-frame clones, with some not included. The sample lists about 110,000 clones; 69% were seen once. The material sequenced was PBMCs. This clonotype originated in a woman in her 70s in good health and CMV-seropositive. The chain carries TRBV12-5 and TRBJ1-1, with D perhaps matching TRBD1 (6 bases). DNA of the CDR3: TGTGCTAGTGGGACCTACAGGGCCGGAGGCACTGAAGCTTTCTTT. Amino acids: CASGTYRAGGTEAFF.